One and the same sample provided the 2 T cell receptor beta chains below, sequenced in a study of T cell responses to AZD1222 COVID-19 vaccine. Profiled with immunoSEQ multiplex PCR; TCRdb holds only in-frame clones, not every one. The repertoire includes around 140,000 clones, roughly nine tenths of them detected once, and roughly 1.7% sits in the top ten. The sequencing used peripheral blood, collected on day 0 of AZD1222 vaccination. All receptors come from an adult in good health.

The V and J genes are TRBV5-1 and TRBJ1-4; D is perhaps TRBD1 (6 bases). V was cut by 7 bases and J by 7 bases, with 14 bases left in between. Germline-derived CDR1 and CDR2 are SGHRS and YFSETQ. This CDR3 is built from 13 residues. This CDR3 reads CASQRGAAEKLFF. CDR3 DNA sequence: TGCGCCAGCCAACGGGGGGCAGCTGAAAAACTGTTTTTT.

The rearrangement links TRBV7-9 to TRBJ1-6, with 12 bases fitting TRBD1. Per the germline V gene, CDR1 is SEHNR and CDR2 is FQNEAQ (reference sequence). The CDR3 sequence is 14 residues long. Trimming took 7 bases from V and 10 from J; bases not matched to a gene: 5. CDR3 loop: CASNSGTGGSPLHF. CDR3 nucleotides: TGTGCCAGCAACTCTGGGACAGGGGGCTCACCCCTCCACTTT.